The clone carrying this TCR beta chain was recorded once. This CDR3 contains 15 residues. Germline V lookup: CDR1 LNHDA, CDR2 SQIVND (reference sequence). The V and J ends lost 4 bases and 2 bases, in that order; junction bases with no gene match: 8. The data were produced by immunoSEQ multiplex PCR, yet TCRdb's version contains in-frame clones alone and is incomplete. The sample lists about 10,000 clones; just under 75% were seen once. This record comes from a study of T cells after somatic rescue of genetic block. The sample taken for sequencing was peripheral blood mononuclear cells (PBMCs). The genes are TRBV19 and TRBJ2-7, with TRBD2 matching over 7 bases. The sequence was obtained from a boy between 10 and 17 years old. The CDR3 sequence: CASSNSAGATYEQYF. The DNA for the CDR3 is TGTGCCAGTAGTAACTCTGCGGGAGCGACCTACGAGCAGTACTTC.